This T cell receptor (beta chain) was retrieved from a study of CD8 T cell repertoires and HIV-1 epitope variants (dated by TCRdb to between 2020 and 2021). Regarding the study in general: In separate culture wells, T cells were stimulated with each of twenty-five peptides that represented autologous and known Gag and Nef epitope variants. Using the EasySep Human T Cell Enrichment Kit, T cells were enriched and then co-cultured with an equal number of autologous T cell-negative cells acting as antigen-presenting cells. A 1M T cell aliquot was kept as an uncultured baseline condition, separate from the roughly 76 T cell cultures. Cultures ran for about eleven days in IMDM with gentamicin, with half-media changes on days 3 and 7 adding IL-2, IL-7 and IL-15. A total of around 85 T cell cultures were run, with each culture condition performed in triplicate except for one peptide, which was performed in duplicate. Control conditions included a CMV, EBV and flu peptide pool, the Ebola AY9 epitope as negative control, and a no-peptide well. The epitopes tested covered three Gag epitope families plus Nef HW9 and YT9.

The EasySep Human CD8+ T Cell Enrichment Kit was used on day 10 to isolate CD8+ T cells from every culture. The germline V gene specifies MNHEY as CDR1 and SVGAGI as CDR2. There are 16 amino acids in the CDR3, from cysteine to phenylalanine inclusive. Just CDR3 DNA is preserved here, 48 bases in frame from base 1. At the junction V is shortened by 0 bases and J by 1 base; bases outside the gene matches: 1. A remark on this clone: Its target antigen remains unknown. It has no much larger one-base neighbor in the sample; base qualities were not kept.

Overall study outcomes, separate from this receptor: The assay could identify only TCR beta chains and pointed to proliferation in response to antigen, not to T cell function or cytokine profile. The Nef KF9 family was recognized by five clonotypes and the HW9 family by one, and no responses to the TAALDMSHF plasma variant were observed. Under 10 antigen-specific TCR beta clonotypes were identified, of which over 5 appeared to be cross-reactive for autologous or known escape epitope variants.

Sequencing of TCR beta CDR3 regions was performed at survey depth on the immunoSEQ platform. The QIAamp DNA micro kit was used to extract genomic DNA from every cultured and uncultured CD8+ T cell population. The paper's data handling went like this. Any sample with under 5,000 productive reads was excluded, and this exclusion removed about 7% of the roughly 75 cultures stimulated with HIV peptides. Sequences were trimmed to CDR3 by a MANAFEST web app, and nonproductive sequences, CDR3s under 5 amino acids, and sequences not starting with C or ending with F/W were removed. To count as antigen-specific, a clonotype had to be expanded in at least 2 of 3 replicates compared with the no-peptide control at FDR 0.01, and only within one epitope family. Specific clonotypes also needed at least fivefold higher frequency than in wells stimulated with peptides from other epitope families. Entries here come from immuneACCESS through TCRdb and include only in-frame sequences with V and J called. Some clones fail to appear in such tables; in the studies checked, an unresolved V gene covers under half of the shortfall, and the cause of the remainder is unknown. V and J calls and clone size are copied from that table; D and trimming were computed from the DNA. The sample yields fewer than 7,000 clones; 65% were counted once. The ten largest clones take up 43% of the sample.

The TCR was taken from a male donor with HIV. The chain is assembled from TRBV6-5 and TRBJ2-2; TRBD2 agrees with 8 junctional bases. The source material was cultured CD8+ T cells derived from PBMCs. The nucleotides read TGTGCCAGCAGTTACTCGGCGGGGGGGAACACCGGGGAGCTGTTTTTT. Protein translation: CASSYSAGGNTGELFF.